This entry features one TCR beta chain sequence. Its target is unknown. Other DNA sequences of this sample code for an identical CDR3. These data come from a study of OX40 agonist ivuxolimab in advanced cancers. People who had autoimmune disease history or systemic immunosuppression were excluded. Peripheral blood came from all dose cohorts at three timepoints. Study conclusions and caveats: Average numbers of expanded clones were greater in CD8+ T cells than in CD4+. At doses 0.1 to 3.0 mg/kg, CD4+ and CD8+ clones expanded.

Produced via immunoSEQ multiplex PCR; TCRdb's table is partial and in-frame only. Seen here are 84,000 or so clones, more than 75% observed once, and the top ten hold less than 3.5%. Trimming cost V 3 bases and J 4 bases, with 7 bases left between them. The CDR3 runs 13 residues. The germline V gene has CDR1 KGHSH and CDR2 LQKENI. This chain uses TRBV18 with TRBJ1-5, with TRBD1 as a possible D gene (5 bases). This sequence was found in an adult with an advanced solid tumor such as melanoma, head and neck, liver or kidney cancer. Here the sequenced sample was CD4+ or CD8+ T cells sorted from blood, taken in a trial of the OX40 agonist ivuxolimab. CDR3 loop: CASSPGGNQPQHF. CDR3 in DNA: TGTGCCAGCTCACCGGGGGGGAATCAGCCCCAGCATTTT.